This is a list of T cell receptor beta chains from one sample in a study of Graves' ophthalmopathy and Graves' hyperthyroidism. TCRdb ran MiXCR on the multiplex PCR reads and lists one entry per CDR3 protein. This sample has 400,000 to 500,000 distinct CDR3 sequences, with roughly 20% found just once. Material for sequencing was peripheral blood. Every receptor here comes from a woman in her late teens or twenties with stable Graves' hyperthyroidism. The CDR3 runs from the conserved cysteine through the conserved F or W. The D gene is left open where the match is weak. Only part of the rows carry a size: once, few, many, or a class if the clone is expanded.

V: TRBV6-2/TRBV6-3
J: TRBJ2-5
D: TRBD1
size: few
CDR3: CASVNRGRETKYF
DNA: TGTGCCAGCGTAAACAGGGGGCGCGAGACCAAGTACTTC

V: TRBV30
J: TRBJ1-5
D: TRBD1
size: many
CDR3: CAWRDRDRVDQPQHF
DNA: TGTGCCTGGAGGGACCGGGACAGGGTTGATCAGCCCCAGCATTTT

V: TRBV20-1
J: TRBJ2-7
D: TRBD2
size: many
CDR3: CSALGGSGYEQYF
DNA: TGCAGTGCCTTGGGCGGGAGCGGGTACGAGCAGTACTTC

V: TRBV9
J: TRBJ1-2
D: -
size: many
CDR3: CASSVGILSSNNYGYTF
DNA: TGTGCCAGCAGCGTGGGGATCCTCTCTTCAAATAACTATGGCTACACCTTC

V: TRBV2
J: TRBJ2-2
D: -
size: many
CDR3: CASSGGYTGELFF
DNA: TGTGCCAGCAGTGGGGGATACACCGGGGAGCTGTTTTTT

V: TRBV29-1
J: TRBJ2-7
D: -
size: -
CDR3: CSVSPLEGPNYEQYF
DNA: TGCAGCGTCAGCCCATTGGAGGGTCCGAACTACGAGCAGTACTTC

V: TRBV24-1
J: TRBJ1-5
D: -
size: few
CDR3: CATSDFQDQPQHF
DNA: TGTGCCACCAGTGATTTTCAAGATCAGCCCCAGCATTTT

V: TRBV7-6
J: TRBJ2-7
D: -
size: many
CDR3: CASSLDGASYEQYF
DNA: TGTGCCAGCAGCTTAGACGGGGCCTCCTACGAGCAGTACTTC

V: TRBV11-2
J: TRBJ2-7
D: TRBD2
size: -
CDR3: CASSLVISGVSYEQYF
DNA: TGTGCCAGCAGCTTAGTTATTAGCGGGGTCTCCTACGAGCAGTACTTC

V: TRBV28
J: TRBJ2-7
D: -
size: -
CDR3: CASLGTDISYEQYF
DNA: TGTGCCAGCCTAGGGACCGACATCTCCTACGAGCAGTACTTC

V: TRBV12-3/TRBV12-4
J: TRBJ2-2
D: -
size: many
CDR3: CASSFQQGNTGELFF
DNA: TGTGCCAGCAGTTTCCAACAGGGGAACACCGGGGAGCTGTTTTTT

V: TRBV30
J: TRBJ2-7
D: -
size: few
CDR3: CAWSGYTVQYF
DNA: TGTGCCTGGAGTGGATACACCGTGCAGTACTTC

V: TRBV3-1
J: TRBJ2-7
D: -
size: many
CDR3: CASSQQGGEQYF
DNA: TGTGCCAGCAGCCAACAGGGAGGCGAGCAGTACTTC

V: TRBV5-1
J: TRBJ2-5
D: TRBD1
size: many
CDR3: CASSLGTGNQETQYF
DNA: TGCGCCAGCAGCTTAGGGACAGGAAACCAAGAGACCCAGTACTTC

V: TRBV6-2/TRBV6-3
J: TRBJ1-1
D: TRBD1
size: -
CDR3: CASSYTQGTDNTEAFF
DNA: TGTGCCAGCAGTTACACCCAGGGGACAGATAACACTGAAGCTTTCTTT

V: TRBV5-1
J: TRBJ2-7
D: -
size: many
CDR3: CASSLWQGNEQYF
DNA: TGCGCCAGCAGCTTGTGGCAGGGGAACGAGCAGTACTTC

V: TRBV4-1
J: TRBJ1-2
D: TRBD1
size: few
CDR3: CASSHPDRGKREANYGYTF
DNA: TGCGCCAGCAGCCACCCGGACAGGGGGAAAAGGGAAGCTAACTATGGCTACACCTTC

V: TRBV5-1
J: TRBJ1-2
D: TRBD1
size: many
CDR3: CASSSGGTGDSYTF
DNA: TGCGCCAGCAGCTCAGGAGGGACAGGTGATAGCTACACCTTC

V: TRBV24-1
J: TRBJ1-2
D: -
size: many
CDR3: CATSDPTGGVSYTF
DNA: TGTGCCACCAGTGACCCCACGGGGGGGGTAAGCTACACCTTC

V: TRBV6-1
J: TRBJ1-1
D: -
size: -
CDR3: CAISGHPGTEAFF
DNA: TGTGCCATATCGGGACACCCTGGGACTGAAGCTTTCTTT

V: TRBV18
J: TRBJ2-2
D: -
size: -
CDR3: CASSPESRNTGELFF
DNA: TGTGCCAGCTCACCCGAGAGTCGGAACACCGGGGAGCTGTTTTTT

V: TRBV20-1
J: TRBJ2-5
D: -
size: many
CDR3: CSASPDSQETQYF
DNA: TGCAGTGCTAGTCCTGATTCCCAAGAGACCCAGTACTTC

V: TRBV11-1
J: TRBJ2-6
D: TRBD1
size: many
CDR3: CASSPFVGQGANVLTF
DNA: TGTGCCAGCAGCCCATTCGTCGGACAGGGAGCCAACGTCCTGACTTTC

V: TRBV6-1
J: TRBJ1-2
D: -
size: many
CDR3: CASSERTYNYGYTF
DNA: TGTGCCAGCAGTGAACGGACATACAACTATGGCTACACCTTC

V: TRBV3-1
J: TRBJ1-2
D: -
size: -
CDR3: CASSQGERGYTF
DNA: TGTGCCAGCAGCCAAGGGGAGAGGGGCTACACCTTC

V: TRBV7-8
J: TRBJ2-2
D: -
size: many
CDR3: CASSFTGAEGGELFF
DNA: TGTGCCAGCAGCTTCACCGGGGCCGAGGGCGGGGAGCTGTTTTTT

V: TRBV2
J: TRBJ1-1
D: TRBD1
size: many
CDR3: CASSELGQGAWENTEAFF
DNA: TGTGCCAGCAGTGAGCTTGGACAGGGCGCCTGGGAGAACACTGAAGCTTTCTTT

V: TRBV15
J: TRBJ2-7
D: -
size: many
CDR3: CATSRDQQGGGEQYF
DNA: TGTGCCACCAGCAGAGATCAACAGGGAGGGGGCGAGCAGTACTTC

V: TRBV30
J: TRBJ1-1
D: -
size: many
CDR3: CAWSVGPLYEAFF
DNA: TGTGCCTGGAGTGTGGGACCCCTTTATGAAGCTTTCTTT

V: TRBV20-1
J: TRBJ2-5
D: TRBD2
size: -
CDR3: CSAPTSGSETQYF
DNA: TGCAGTGCGCCGACTAGCGGGAGTGAGACCCAGTACTTC

V: TRBV20-1
J: TRBJ1-1
D: -
size: few
CDR3: CSARDPVGEAFF
DNA: TGCAGTGCTAGAGACCCTGTGGGGGAAGCTTTCTTT

V: TRBV2
J: TRBJ2-5
D: TRBD1
size: -
CDR3: CASSRTGTGGETQYF
DNA: TGTGCCAGCAGCAGAACCGGGACAGGGGGAGAGACCCAGTACTTC

V: TRBV6-5
J: TRBJ2-5
D: TRBD2
size: -
CDR3: CASSSSGGPGKTQYF
DNA: TGTGCCAGCAGTTCGAGCGGGGGGCCGGGGAAGACCCAGTACTTC

V: TRBV7-2
J: TRBJ2-7
D: -
size: -
CDR3: CASSRGRSSYEQYF
DNA: TGTGCCAGCAGCCGGGGCAGGAGCTCCTACGAGCAGTACTTC